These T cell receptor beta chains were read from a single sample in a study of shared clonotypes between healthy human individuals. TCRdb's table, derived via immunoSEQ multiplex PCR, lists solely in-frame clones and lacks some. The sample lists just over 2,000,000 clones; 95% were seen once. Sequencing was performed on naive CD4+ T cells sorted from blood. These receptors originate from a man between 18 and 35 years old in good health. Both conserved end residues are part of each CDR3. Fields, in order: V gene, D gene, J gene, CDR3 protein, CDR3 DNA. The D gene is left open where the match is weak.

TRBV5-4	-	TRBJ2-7	CASRSSYEQYF	TGTGCCAGCAGGTCTTCCTACGAGCAGTACTTC
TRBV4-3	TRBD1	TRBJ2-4	CASSLQGAGDIQYF	TGCGCCAGCAGCCTACAGGGGGCGGGAGACATTCAGTACTTC
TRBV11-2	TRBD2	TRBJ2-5	CASSLDVVGVAGEETQYF	TGTGCCAGCAGCTTAGATGTGGTAGGGGTAGCGGGAGAAGAGACCCAGTACTTC
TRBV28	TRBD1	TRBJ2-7	CASSSGTVLREQYF	TGTGCCAGCAGTTCGGGGACAGTCTTACGCGAGCAGTACTTC
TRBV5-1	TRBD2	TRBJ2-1	CASGSPGLVGNEQFF	TGCGCCAGTGGATCCCCGGGACTAGTAGGCAATGAGCAGTTCTTC
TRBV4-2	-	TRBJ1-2	CASSQTEYGYTF	TGTGCCAGCAGCCAGACAGAGTATGGCTACACCTTC
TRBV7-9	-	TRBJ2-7	CASSLDGGRRDEQYF	TGTGCCAGCAGCTTAGATGGGGGCCGCCGAGACGAGCAGTACTTC
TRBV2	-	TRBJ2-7	CASSVQDYYEQYF	TGTGCCAGCAGTGTGCAGGATTACTACGAGCAGTACTTC
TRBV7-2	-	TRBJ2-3	CASSLAYGIVNTQYF	TGTGCCAGCAGCTTAGCGTACGGGATTGTAAATACGCAGTATTTT
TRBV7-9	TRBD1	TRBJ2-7	CASSLGGWDREALEQYF	TGTGCCAGCAGCCTAGGGGGATGGGACAGGGAAGCTTTGGAGCAGTACTTC
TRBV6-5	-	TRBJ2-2	CASSRGSLRELFF	TGTGCCAGCAGCCGGGGATCCCTCCGGGAGCTGTTTTTT
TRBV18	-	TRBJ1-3	CASSPPAGNTIYF	TGTGCCAGCTCACCACCCGCTGGAAACACCATATATTTT
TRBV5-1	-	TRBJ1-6	CASSPRPEGSPLHF	TGCGCCAGCAGCCCTAGACCGGAGGGTTCACCCCTCCACTTT
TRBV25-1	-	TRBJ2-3	CASGEREISTDTQYF	TGTGCCAGCGGAGAGAGGGAAATTAGCACAGATACGCAGTATTTT
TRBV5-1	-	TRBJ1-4	CARRQGPSTNEKLFF	TGCGCCAGACGGCAGGGCCCTTCAACTAATGAAAAACTGTTTTTT